These T cell receptor beta chains were read from a single sample in a study of breast tumors, draining lymph nodes, adjacent tissues. One entry per CDR3 protein results from TCRdb running MiXCR on the multiplex PCR reads. The repertoire holds about 21,000 distinct CDR3 sequences, with about 50% as singletons. Sequencing input: breast tumor tissue. The source is a female donor with breast cancer. Some clones in this sample may be carry-over from other donors' samples. The CDR3 runs from the conserved cysteine through the conserved F or W. A D gene is named only where the DNA matches it firmly. Expanded clones get a size class; other rows say once, few or many, or leave the size out.

cdr3_length d_call clone_size j_call v_call cdr3_aa cdr3_nt
15 TRBD1 . TRBJ2-6 TRBV7-2 CASSADRAGANVLTF TGTGCCAGCAGCGCTGACAGGGCTGGGGCCAACGTCCTGACTTTC
13 TRBD2 medium-sized TRBJ2-3 TRBV6-4 CASTSGSTDTQYF TGTGCCAGCACTAGCGGGAGCACAGATACGCAGTATTTT
13 . few TRBJ1-5 TRBV15 CATSRGHNQPQHF TGTGCCACCAGCAGAGGTCATAACCAGCCCCAGCATTTT
13 . . TRBJ1-2 TRBV12-3/TRBV12-4 CASSLGRNYGYTF TGTGCCAGCAGTTTGGGGCGGAACTATGGCTACACCTTC
15 TRBD2 many TRBJ2-1 TRBV11-3 CASSFTSGTYNEQFF TGTGCCAGCAGCTTTACTAGCGGAACCTACAATGAGCAGTTCTTC
11 TRBD2 . TRBJ2-1 TRBV20-1 CSARLKREEFF TGCAGTGCTAGACTAAAGCGGGAAGAGTTCTTC
16 TRBD2 many TRBJ2-7 TRBV6-1 CASKLWASGRVYEQYF TGTGCCAGCAAACTCTGGGCTAGCGGGAGGGTGTACGAGCAGTACTTC
18 TRBD2 . TRBJ2-3 TRBV7-9 CASSLALGLAGARDTQYF TGTGCCAGCAGCTTAGCGCTGGGACTAGCGGGAGCAAGAGATACGCAGTATTTT
13 TRBD1 many TRBJ2-1 TRBV6-5 CATSRTGYNEQFF TGTGCCACCTCCCGGACAGGGTACAATGAGCAGTTCTTC
12 TRBD2 many TRBJ2-4 TRBV2 CASSARGNIQYF TGTGCCAGCAGTGCGCGGGGGAACATTCAGTACTTC
14 . few TRBJ2-1 TRBV29-1 CSVEGSTVLGEQFF TGCAGCGTTGAAGGCTCCACTGTCCTTGGTGAGCAGTTCTTC
16 . . TRBJ2-7 TRBV6-5 CASSYSRASGPGEQYF TGTGCCAGCAGTTACTCCCGGGCCTCTGGGCCGGGCGAGCAGTACTTT
15 TRBD2 . TRBJ2-7 TRBV9 CASSLTSGSSYEQYF TGTGCCAGCAGCTTAACTAGCGGGAGCTCCTACGAGCAGTACTTC
17 . medium-sized TRBJ2-7 TRBV13 CASSSVRYRESAYEQYF TGTGCCAGCAGCTCCGTGAGGTATAGGGAGTCTGCCTACGAGCAGTACTTC
12 . many TRBJ2-1 TRBV29-1 CSFRFSRNEQFF TGCAGCTTCCGCTTTTCGCGGAATGAGCAGTTCTTC
16 . . TRBJ2-3 TRBV9 CASNPGGGDITDMRYF TGTGCCAGCAACCCGGGGGGAGGGGACATCACAGATATGCGGTATTTT
14 . once TRBJ1-5 TRBV11-2 CASSWGGNNQPQHF TGTGCCAGCAGCTGGGGGGGTAACAATCAGCCCCAGCATTTT
12 . . TRBJ1-1 TRBV28 CASSFGNTEAFF TGTGCCAGCAGTTTTGGTAACACTGAAGCTTTCTTT
13 . many TRBJ2-1 TRBV12-3/TRBV12-4 CASSLVQGNEQFF TGTGCCAGCAGTTTAGTTCAAGGAAATGAGCAGTTCTTC
17 . . TRBJ2-7 TRBV7-9 CASSFYICSARGYEQYF .
16 TRBD1 . TRBJ2-2 TRBV3-1 CASSQYRGLNAGELFF TGCGCCAGCAGCCAATACAGGGGGTTGAACGCCGGGGAGCTGTTTTTT
12 . many TRBJ2-3 TRBV6-5 CASSPGTDTQYF TGTGCCAGCAGTCCCGGCACAGATACGCAGTATTTT
16 . many TRBJ2-2 TRBV6-1 CASSDVRLANTGELFF TGTGCCAGCAGTGACGTGAGATTAGCGAACACCGGGGAGCTGTTTTTT
15 TRBD2 . TRBJ2-1 TRBV20-1 CSSQRRLAGSNEQFF TGCAGTTCCCAACGGAGACTAGCGGGAAGTAATGAGCAGTTCTTC
13 . medium-sized TRBJ2-2 TRBV6-6 CASGGANTGELFF TGTGCCAGCGGGGGCGCGAACACCGGGGAGCTGTTTTTT
13 . . TRBJ1-2 TRBV7-2 CASSPLGENGYTF TGTGCCAGCAGCCCATTAGGGGAGAATGGCTACACCTTC
14 TRBD1 many TRBJ2-5 TRBV20-1 CSVSTGQPGETQYF TGCAGTGTATCGACGGGACAGCCGGGAGAGACCCAGTACTTC
14 . . TRBJ2-5 TRBV20-1 CSAGGIPGTETQYF TGCAGTGCCGGAGGAATACCAGGGACGGAGACCCAGTACTTC
12 . . TRBJ2-2 TRBV20-1 CSGFKGSGEPLF TGCAGTGGGTTCAAGGGTTCCGGGGAGCCGCTTTTT
16 . many TRBJ2-3 TRBV4-3 CASSQALTSFVDTQYF TGCGCCAGCAGCCAAGCGTTAACTAGCTTTGTAGATACGCAGTATTTT
16 . many TRBJ2-4 TRBV12-5 CASGLVAGGSKNIQYF TGTGCTAGTGGTTTGGTCGCTGGAGGCAGTAAAAACATTCAGTACTTC
15 TRBD2 . TRBJ2-5 TRBV15 CATSSSLAGVETQYF TGTGCCACCAGCAGCTCACTAGCGGGAGTAGAGACCCAGTACTTC
13 . . TRBJ1-4 TRBV12-3/TRBV12-4 CASSLRSNEKLFF TGTGCCAGCAGTTTAAGGTCTAATGAAAAACTGTTTTTT
13 TRBD1 . TRBJ1-2 TRBV20-1 CSAREQGAYGYTF TGCAGTGCTAGAGAGCAGGGGGCTTATGGCTACACCTTC
14 TRBD2 medium-sized TRBJ2-7 TRBV7-3 CASSISGSAHEQYF TGTGCCAGCAGCATTAGCGGGAGTGCCCACGAGCAGTACTTC
13 . medium-sized TRBJ1-4 TRBV12-3/TRBV12-4 CASSSTFNEKLFF TGTGCCAGCAGTTCGACGTTTAACGAAAAACTGTTTTTT
11 . many TRBJ2-7 TRBV7-2 CASSLVHEQYF TGTGCCAGCAGCTTAGTCCACGAGCAGTACTTC
15 TRBD1 many TRBJ1-5 TRBV4-3 CASSQGTGGNQPQHF TGCGCCAGCAGCCAAGGGACAGGGGGCAATCAGCCCCAGCATTTT
15 TRBD2 . TRBJ2-7 TRBV11-2 CASSLELAAHYEQSF TGTGCCAGCAGCTTAGAACTAGCGGCCCACTACGAGCAGTCCTTC
18 TRBD2 few TRBJ2-7 TRBV5-6 CASSPGTSGKVLSYEQYF TGTGCCAGCAGTCCCGGGACTAGCGGGAAGGTCCTCAGTTACGAGCAGTACTTC
14 TRBD2 many TRBJ2-7 TRBV6-5 CASSYGGGRGEQYF TGTGCCAGCAGTTACGGCGGCGGGAGAGGCGAGCAGTACTTC
15 TRBD2 many TRBJ2-3 TRBV6-5 CASRAGLAGSDTQYF TGTGCCAGCAGGGCGGGACTAGCGGGTTCAGATACGCAGTATTTT
13 TRBD2 many TRBJ2-2 TRBV7-7 CAAGGLNTGELFF TGTGCAGCGGGAGGGCTGAACACCGGGGAGCTGTTTTTT
15 . many TRBJ1-2 TRBV6-2/TRBV6-3 CASSYSPGHFDGYTF TGTGCCAGCAGTTACTCCCCCGGACACTTCGATGGCTACACCTTC
13 . . TRBJ2-7 TRBV20-1 CSAPWRSPYEQCF TGCAGTGCCCCATGGAGGAGTCCCTACGAGCAGTGCTTC
16 TRBD1 many TRBJ1-6 TRBV20-1 CSAPDRGGSSNSPLHF TGCAGTGCACCCGACAGGGGAGGTTCCTCTAATTCCCCCCTCCACTTT
15 TRBD1 few TRBJ1-1 TRBV29-1 CSVGQGYGFDTEAFF TGCAGCGTCGGACAGGGGTATGGTTTTGACACTGAAGCTTTCTTT
16 TRBD1 many TRBJ2-7 TRBV11-1 CASSRPPGQGAYEQYF TGTGCCAGCAGTCGTCCCCCCGGGCAGGGGGCCTACGAGCAGTACTTC